The clone carrying this TCR beta chain showed up many times. The antigen remains unidentified. The data derive from a study of blood T cells in healthy people across ages. Broader study findings: With unsorted PBMCs, a conclusive comparison of naive versus antigen-experienced cells was not possible.

PCR was performed a second time for 7 to 11 cycles using a sample-barcoded 5' primer and a J-beta primer mix. A single record per CDR3 protein comes from TCRdb applying MiXCR to the 5' RACE reads. The data contain about 560,000 distinct CDR3 sequences, about 27% of them singletons. V was clipped by 7 bases and J by 3 bases; unmatched bases: 8. The CDR3 extends over 13 amino acids. Germline-derived CDR1 and CDR2 are DFQATT and SNEGSKA (reference sequence). These data were also filed under a second study, of T cells of mothers and their children. Turning to that study: The shaping of TCR recombination output by thymic selection is similar in related and unrelated pairs.

The gene calls are TRBV20-1 and TRBJ2-5; TRBD2 agrees at 7 bases. The sequence was obtained from a boy between 2 and 10 years old in good health. The source material was blood. The CDR3 sequence is CSGAGRVEETQYF. The CDR3 DNA reads TGCAGTGGGGCGGGGAGGGTTGAAGAGACCCAGTACTTC.